A single TCR beta chain is shown here with its context. The antigen remains undetermined. The entry originates in a study of cytomegalovirus exposure and HLA in healthy donors. Whole-study findings and limits: Per a later analysis, 18,000 or so TCR beta sequences showed association with HLA alleles at 0.05 false discovery rate.

Both 60 Vbeta primers and 13 Jbeta primers went into the PCR. This table comes from immunoSEQ multiplex PCR, and its TCRdb copy is limited to in-frame clones, with some not included. The profile shows 150,000 to 200,000 clones, around 74% of them singletons. The sample taken for sequencing was PBMCs. The clonotype originates from a female donor in good health and CMV-seronegative.

CDR3 region: CASSQVLAAYNEQFF. CDR3 nucleotides: TGTGCCAGCAGCCAAGTGCTAGCGGCGTACAATGAGCAGTTCTTC. The J gene is TRBJ2-1, the V gene TRBV4-2; 7 bases align to TRBD2. After removal of 1 base from V and 4 bases from J, the junction contained 4 bases not matched to a gene. This CDR3 has 15 residues. Germline assignment: CDR1 LGHNA and CDR2 YNFKEQ.